This record covers a single T cell receptor (beta chain). This clonotype was observed a handful of times. What this receptor recognizes is not known. No base quality values were provided; no much bigger clone lies one nucleotide off. Library preparation was by PCR. For sequencing, an Illumina HiSeq 2500 was employed. The public reads were reanalyzed by TCRdb: fastp trimming at Q25, MiXCR alignment, in-frame beta chains only. A single entry per CDR3 protein holds the most common genes and DNA from its merged rows. The sample profile shows about 3,500 distinct CDR3 sequences; 25% to 30% of them were found once. The top ten hold 12% to 15% of the sample. The record originates from a study of CXCR3 chemokines and chemotherapy response in bladder cancer (dated by TCRdb to 2021 to 2024). Study-wide context: The study set out to examine whether the activity of the CXCR3 chemokine system within tumors predicted response to chemotherapy in human bladder cancer.

The sequence came from a human donor with bladder cancer that did not respond to neoadjuvant chemotherapy. The sample was gathered from a patient whose treatment included neoadjuvant chemotherapy.

The DNA sequence is TGTGCCAGCAGCTTACTTCTTATCCGGGGCGGGGCAGATACGCAGTATTTT. This encodes CASSLLLIRGGADTQYF. The rearrangement joined TRBV11-2 to TRBJ2-3; D gene: possibly TRBD2, on 6 matching bases. Its CDR3 holds 17 amino acids, cysteine through phenylalanine. Only the CDR3 region is kept as DNA, spanning 51 bases read in frame from base 1. V was cut back by 2 bases and J by 4 bases, leaving a gap of 19 bases between them. Per the germline V gene, SGHAT is the CDR1 and FQNNGV is the CDR2.